The T cell receptor (beta chain) described here comes from a study of OX40 agonist ivuxolimab in advanced cancers. Study overall: Three patients, one with hepatocellular carcinoma and two with cutaneous melanoma, achieved partial responses.

TCRdb's copy holds only in-frame clones and misses some; the assay was immunoSEQ multiplex PCR. The data show about 55,000 clones, with roughly 86% seen just once and over 6% held by the top ten. Study-wide points: The study found that CD8+ T cells averaged more expanded clones than CD4+.

Excluded were patients having autoimmune disease history or systemic immunosuppression. Blood specimens came from baseline, cycle 4 day 1, and cycle 7 day 1. As to this clone: What it binds is not known.

CDR1 is MNHEY, CDR2 SMNVEV, per germline (reference sequence). Germline trimming cut 6 bases from V and 8 bases from J; bases unmatched to any gene: 8. The CDR3 sequence is 13 residues long. The material was CD4+ or CD8+ T cells sorted from blood, obtained in a trial of the OX40 agonist ivuxolimab. The chain joins TRBV27 to TRBJ1-2; 8 positions agree with TRBD1. This clonotype was sampled from an adult with an advanced solid tumor such as melanoma, head and neck, liver or kidney cancer. CDR3 sequence: CASRTDRGSGYTF. The CDR3 region has the DNA TGTGCCAGCAGAACTGACAGGGGCTCCGGCTACACCTTC.